Listed here are 20 T cell receptor beta chains from one sample, sequenced in a study of regulatory T cells in long-lasting Graves disease. Arm-PCR with iRepertoire HTBI primers amplified the CDR3 regions for these TCR beta libraries. A single record per CDR3 protein comes from TCRdb applying MiXCR to the multiplex PCR reads. The sample lists around 450,000 distinct CDR3 sequences; approximately 21% were seen once. Documented time point: persistent/refractory GD, antithyroid drugs over 5 years with positive TRAb. Scientists built the TCR library using RNA that was extracted from PBMCs. This specimen consisted of peripheral blood mononuclear cells (PBMCs), obtained when the disease was refractory, from a patient treated with antithyroid drugs. All receptors derive from a female donor with Graves disease.

This clonotype was recorded a few times. V is TRBV30 and J is TRBJ2-6; a weak D match, TRBD1 (5 bases). Trimming removed 1 base from V and 2 bases from J, with 18 bases in between. Germline V gives CDR1 GTSNPN, CDR2 SVGIG (reference sequence). The CDR3 spans 18 residues. DNA for the CDR3: TGTGCCTGGAGTGGTTTAGGGAAGGGGTTCACTGGGGCCAACGTCCTGACTTTC. The encoded protein is CAWSGLGKGFTGANVLTF.

This clonotype came up a few times. The CDR3 DNA reads as TGTGCCAGCAGTCCCGGGACAGGGGGCGACTATAACTATGGCTACACCTTC. Its protein product is CASSPGTGGDYNYGYTF. The chain employs TRBV2 and TRBJ1-2; 12 nucleotides agree with TRBD1. The germline V gene has CDR1 SNHLY and CDR2 FYNNEI. V shed 5 bases and J 1 base; nucleotides not matched to a gene: 8. The CDR3 spans 17 residues.

At least ten counts were recorded for this clonotype. V and J are TRBV9 and TRBJ1-2; no reliable D call. The germline V gene encodes CDR1 SGDLS and CDR2 YYNGEE. V lost 0 bases and J lost 3, with 12 bases in between. CDR3 size: 15 residues. For the CDR3, the DNA is TGTGCCAGCAGCGTAGCACCCCGGACGGACTATGGCTACACCTTC. Encoded protein: CASSVAPRTDYGYTF.

This clonotype came up once. A read error may explain this, as a much larger clone is one base away. V is TRBV13 and J is TRBJ1-4; TRBD1 aligns across 9 bases. J gave up 5 bases and V 0 bases, and 1 base lay outside the gene matches. The CDR3 extends over 15 amino acids. Germline-derived CDR1 and CDR2 are PRHDT and FYEKMQ (reference sequence). The CDR3 coding sequence is TGTGCCAGCAGCTTAGGTGGGACAGGGAATGAAAAACTGTTTTTT. Its protein product is CASSLGGTGNEKLFF. Looking up the rest from reference TRBV13 and TRBJ1-4 gives the full variable domain: AAGVIQSPRHLIKEKRETATLKCYPIPRHDTVYWYQQGPGQDPQFLISFYEKMQSDKGSIPDRFSAQQFSDYHSELNMSSLELGDSALYFCASSLGGTGNEKLFFGSGTQLSVL.

This clonotype appeared a few times. The chain joins TRBV3-1 to TRBJ1-4; weak D call: TRBD1 (5 bases). The CDR3 has 15 residues. V dropped 2 bases and J dropped 6 bases, with 13 bases sitting between them. Germline assignment: CDR1 LGHDT and CDR2 YNNKEL (reference sequence). CDR3 loop: CASSQRDAGYEKLFF. CDR3 DNA: TGTGCCAGCAGCCAACGGGACGCGGGCTATGAAAAACTGTTTTTT.

This clonotype was seen a handful of times. The gene calls are TRBV3-1 and TRBJ1-2; D might be TRBD1 (6 bases). The germline V and J ends were trimmed by 1 base and 5 bases, with 14 bases remaining between them. There are 15 residues in the CDR3. Germline CDR1 LGHDT, CDR2 YNNKEL (reference sequence). CDR3 sequence (DNA): TGTGCCAGCAGCCAAGTGGCAGGGGAGTTATATGGCTACACCTTC. Protein product: CASSQVAGELYGYTF.

With regard to this clonotype: Because it lacks the conserved phenylalanine or tryptophan at the end, this CDR3 is likely a read error. This chain links TRBV28 with TRBJ2-2; 11 positions agree with TRBD1. CDR1 and CDR2 (germline): MDHEN, SYDVKM. The CDR3 loop spans 22 amino acids. The J segment lost 2 bases and the V segment lost 3 bases, leaving 20 bases of the junction unmatched. CDR3 DNA: TGTGCCAGCAGTTTTTCGGTCGCCAGACCGGGACAGGGGGTCATAAACACCGGGGAGCTGTTTTCT. It encodes CASSFSVARPGQGVINTGELFS.

This clonotype occurred many times. The chain couples TRBV29-1 to TRBJ1-1; D is unresolved. The CDR3 sequence is 13 residues long. Germline V gene sequence: CDR1 SQVTM, CDR2 ANQGSEA. Trimming pared 5 bases from V and 2 bases from J, leaving 12 bases between. DNA for the CDR3: TGCAGCGTTAGGGATTCCTTTAACACTGAAGCTTTCTTT. Amino acid sequence: CSVRDSFNTEAFF.

The sample holds a few counts of this clonotype. A much bigger clone sits one base away, suggesting this may be a read error. This sequence joins TRBV19 and TRBJ2-5; the D is unclear. CDR1 LNHDA and CDR2 SQIVND come from the germline V gene (reference sequence). The ends were cut back, 3 bases at V and 0 bases at J, with 2 bases in the middle. The CDR3 covers 12 residues. The CDR3 bases are TGTGCCAGTAGTATGAACCAAGAGACCCAGTACTTC. This encodes CASSMNQETQYF.

There are a few counts of this clonotype. The chain combines TRBV6-5 with TRBJ2-3; 11 bases are shared with TRBD2. The CDR3 sequence is 15 residues long. Germline V gives CDR1 MNHEY, CDR2 SVGAGI. Losses at the gene ends were 2 bases for V and 7 bases for J; bases not matched to a gene: 5. The CDR3 coding sequence is TGTGCCAGCAGTTACGTAGCGGGAGGGCCGTATACGCAGTATTTT. Its protein product is CASSYVAGGPYTQYF.

As to this clonotype: One end of the junction varies from germline; a read error may be responsible. The chain carries TRBV29-1 and TRBJ1-1; D perhaps matches TRBD1 (6 bases). This CDR3 has 13 amino acids. Germline CDR1 reads SQVTM; CDR2 reads ANQGSEA. The CDR3 DNA sequence: TGCAGCGGCGGACAGTCTAAGAACACTGAAGCTCTCTTT. Amino acids: CSGGQSKNTEALF.

This clonotype was recorded at least ten times. The chain is built from TRBV28 and TRBJ1-1; 7 bases agree with TRBD1. CDR1 is MDHEN and CDR2 is SYDVKM in the germline V gene. CDR3 length: 15 residues. V was clipped by 6 bases and J by 0 bases; unmatched bases: 7. The CDR3 here is CASRKGAGLNTEAFF. DNA for the CDR3: TGTGCCAGCAGAAAGGGGGCGGGCTTGAACACTGAAGCTTTCTTT. Based on the CDR3 plus reference TRBV28 and TRBJ1-1, the full variable domain is DVKVTQSSRYLVKRTGEKVFLECVQDMDHENMFWYRQDPGLGLRLIYFSYDVKMKEKGDIPEGYSVSREKKERFSLILESASTNQTSMYLCASRKGAGLNTEAFFGQGTRLTVV.

This clonotype was counted many times. This chain uses TRBV15 with TRBJ2-5; possible D gene TRBD2, 6 bases. V gave up 0 bases and J gave up 5 bases, with 13 bases separating them. The CDR3 length is 15 residues. Per the germline V gene, CDR1 is LNHNV and CDR2 is YYDKDF (reference sequence). CDR3 region: CATSRDRPGVETQYF. CDR3 DNA sequence: TGTGCCACCAGCAGAGATCGTCCGGGGGTCGAGACCCAGTACTTC.

This clonotype was observed at least ten times. The chain is built from TRBV28 and TRBJ1-5; D is undetermined. Trimming pared 6 bases from V and 0 bases from J, leaving 12 bases between. CDR1 is MDHEN and CDR2 is SYDVKM in the germline V gene. CDR3 length equals 15 residues. The CDR3 sequence is CASRPTWGSNQPQHF. Written as DNA, the CDR3 is TGTGCCAGCAGGCCCACATGGGGTAGCAATCAGCCCCAGCATTTT.

The rearrangement joins TRBV9 to TRBJ2-5, with a weak D call TRBD1 (6 bases). CDR1 and CDR2 from the germline V gene are SGDLS and YYNGEE. Trimming took 4 bases from V and 4 from J, leaving 17 bases between them. This CDR3 region has 15 residues. CDR3 nucleotides: TGTGCCAGCAGCACCGAGGACAGCCACCTAGAGACCCAGTACTTC. Protein product: CASSTEDSHLETQYF.

This clonotype turned up a few times. The chain recombines TRBV6-4 with TRBJ1-5; D ambiguous. Germline lookup yields CDR1 MRHNA and CDR2 SNTAGT. V gave up 4 bases and J gave up 9 bases, with 16 bases separating them. This CDR3 is built from 14 residues. CDR3 bases: TGTGCCAGCAGTGTCGATGAGTGGGGAGGGCCCCAGCATTTT. This encodes CASSVDEWGGPQHF.

This clonotype was seen a few times. J is TRBJ2-5 and V is TRBV29-1, with a possible D match to TRBD2 (5 bases). CDR1 and CDR2 (germline): SQVTM, ANQGSEA. The CDR3 extends over 13 amino acids. Deletions cut 5 bases from V and 3 bases from J, with 13 bases between. The CDR3 DNA follows: TGCAGCGTTCCATCGACCGGGAAAGAGACCCAGTACTTC. This sequence encodes CSVPSTGKETQYF.

This clonotype was picked up many times. The rearrangement joins TRBV28 to TRBJ2-7, with TRBD2 matching over 14 bases. Germline V CDR1 and CDR2: MDHEN, SYDVKM. The CDR3 consists of 16 residues. Losses at the gene ends were 3 bases for V and 2 bases for J; bases not matched to a gene: 3. CDR3 sequence (DNA): TGTGCCAGCAGTTTGGGGACTAGCGGGAGAACCTACGAGCAGTACTTC. It yields the protein CASSLGTSGRTYEQYF.

The chain carries TRBV2 and TRBJ1-6, with D tentatively TRBD1 (5 bases). Trimming shortened V by 1 base and J by 6 bases, and 10 bases separated the two germline ends. This CDR3 has 15 amino acids. The germline V gene encodes CDR1 SNHLY and CDR2 FYNNEI. The DNA for the CDR3 is TGTGCCAGCAGTGAAGGGGGGAGAAGTAATTCACCCCTCCACTTT. Translation: CASSEGGRSNSPLHF.

This clonotype was seen repeatedly, ten times or more. The V and J genes are TRBV6-1 and TRBJ2-7; TRBD1 or TRBD2 may be the D gene (5 bases each). Trimming took 6 bases from V and 4 from J, leaving 19 bases between them. CDR3 size: 15 residues. Germline CDR1 MNHNS, CDR2 SASEGT. The chain's CDR3 is CASRPGGLGRYEQYF. The CDR3 DNA sequence: TGTGCCAGCAGGCCTGGGGGATTGGGCCGTTACGAGCAGTACTTC.